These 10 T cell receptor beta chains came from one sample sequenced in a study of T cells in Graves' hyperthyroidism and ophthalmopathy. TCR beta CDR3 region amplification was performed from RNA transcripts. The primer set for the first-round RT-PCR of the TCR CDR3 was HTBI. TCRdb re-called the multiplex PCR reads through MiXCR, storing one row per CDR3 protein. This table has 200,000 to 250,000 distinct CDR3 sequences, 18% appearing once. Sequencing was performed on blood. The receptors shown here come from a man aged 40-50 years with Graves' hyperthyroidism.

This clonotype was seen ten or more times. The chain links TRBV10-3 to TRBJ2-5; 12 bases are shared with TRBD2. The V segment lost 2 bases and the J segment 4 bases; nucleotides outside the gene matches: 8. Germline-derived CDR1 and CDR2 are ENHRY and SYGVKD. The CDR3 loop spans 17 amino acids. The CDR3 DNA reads TGTGCCATCAGTGAGGGCAGGAGGACTAGCGGGACAGAGACCCAGTACTTC. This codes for CAISEGRRTSGTETQYF.

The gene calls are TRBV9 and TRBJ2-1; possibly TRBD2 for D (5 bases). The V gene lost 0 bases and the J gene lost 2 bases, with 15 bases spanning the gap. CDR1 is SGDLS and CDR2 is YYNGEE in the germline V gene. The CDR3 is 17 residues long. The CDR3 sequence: CASSVAAGQVAYNEQFF. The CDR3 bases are TGTGCCAGCAGCGTAGCTGCGGGCCAGGTAGCCTACAATGAGCAGTTCTTC.

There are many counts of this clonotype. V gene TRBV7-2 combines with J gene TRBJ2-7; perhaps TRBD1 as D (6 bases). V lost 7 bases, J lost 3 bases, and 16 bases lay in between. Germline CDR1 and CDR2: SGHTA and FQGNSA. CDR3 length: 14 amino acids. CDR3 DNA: TGTGCCAGCACCCTAGGGGGTAACCGCTACGAGCAGTACTTC. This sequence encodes CASTLGGNRYEQYF.

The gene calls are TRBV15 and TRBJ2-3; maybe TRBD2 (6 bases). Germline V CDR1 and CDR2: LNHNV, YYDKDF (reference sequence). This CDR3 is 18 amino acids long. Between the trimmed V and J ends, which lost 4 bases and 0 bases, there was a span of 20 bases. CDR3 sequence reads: CATSKGRQLYPSTDTQYF. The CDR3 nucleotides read TGTGCCACCAGCAAAGGGAGGCAGTTGTACCCTAGCACAGATACGCAGTATTTT.

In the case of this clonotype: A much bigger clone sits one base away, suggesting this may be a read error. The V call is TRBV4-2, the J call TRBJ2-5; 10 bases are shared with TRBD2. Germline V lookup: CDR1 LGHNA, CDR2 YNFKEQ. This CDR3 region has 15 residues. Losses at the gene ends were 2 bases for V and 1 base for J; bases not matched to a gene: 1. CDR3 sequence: CASSQWTSGQETQYF. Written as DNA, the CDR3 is TGTGCCAGCAGCCAATGGACTAGCGGCCAAGAGACCCAGTACTTC.

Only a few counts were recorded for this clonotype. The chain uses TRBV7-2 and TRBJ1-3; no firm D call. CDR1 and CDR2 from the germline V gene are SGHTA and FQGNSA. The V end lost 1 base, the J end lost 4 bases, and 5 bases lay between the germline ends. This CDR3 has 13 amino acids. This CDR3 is CASSLGQGNTIYF. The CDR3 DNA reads TGTGCCAGCAGCTTAGGACAAGGAAACACCATATATTTT.

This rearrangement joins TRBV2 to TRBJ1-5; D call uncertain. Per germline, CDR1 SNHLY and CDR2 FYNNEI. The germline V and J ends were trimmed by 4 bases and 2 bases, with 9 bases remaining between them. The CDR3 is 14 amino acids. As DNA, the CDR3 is TGTGCCAGCAGTGTATCGGTTGGCAATCAGCCCCAGCATTTT. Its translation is CASSVSVGNQPQHF.

CDR3 coding DNA: TGTGCCAGCAGCTTCCGAACCCCCGTACAGGGAACGGGGAACACTGAAGCTTTCTTT. Translating gives CASSFRTPVQGTGNTEAFF. This rearrangement joins TRBV13 to TRBJ1-1; TRBD1 is a possible D gene (6 bases). CDR1 is PRHDT and CDR2 is FYEKMQ in the germline V gene (reference sequence). The ends were cut back, 3 bases at V and 1 base at J, with 24 bases in the middle. This CDR3 contains 19 residues.

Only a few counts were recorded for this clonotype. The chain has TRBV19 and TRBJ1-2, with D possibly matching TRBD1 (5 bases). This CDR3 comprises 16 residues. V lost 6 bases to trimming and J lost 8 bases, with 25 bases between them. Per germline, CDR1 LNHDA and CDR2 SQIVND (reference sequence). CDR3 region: CASSPTYQTVRRGYTF. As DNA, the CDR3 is TGTGCCAGTAGCCCAACCTACCAGACAGTCCGGCGGGGCTACACCTTC.

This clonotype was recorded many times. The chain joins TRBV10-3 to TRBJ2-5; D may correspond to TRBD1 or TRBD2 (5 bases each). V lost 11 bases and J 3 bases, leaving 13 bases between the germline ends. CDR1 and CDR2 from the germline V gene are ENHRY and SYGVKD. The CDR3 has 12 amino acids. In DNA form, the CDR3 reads TGTGCCGCCTCGGGGCTAAAAGAGACCCAGTACTTC. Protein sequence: CAASGLKETQYF.